This entry concerns a single T cell receptor (beta chain). In the source study's methods: How many nucleated cells were present was estimated from reference gene primer amplification. Sequenced by immunoSEQ multiplex PCR; TCRdb stores in-frame clones only, minus some. V and J calls and clone size are copied from that table; D and trimming were computed from the DNA. The sample includes 200,000 or so clones, 80% of them seen just once. The trim removed 3 bases at V and 0 bases at J, leaving 2 bases unmatched. The CDR3 extends over 15 amino acids. Germline CDR1 is SGHTA and CDR2 is FQGNSA. Which cohort a participant joined came from the clinical history participants gave. This entry belongs to a study of blood T cell repertoires in COVID-19.

Material: PBMCs or T cells enriched from blood (not recorded which). This TCR came from a woman between 35 and 50 years old with acute COVID-19. The chain links TRBV7-2 to TRBJ2-1; 7 positions agree with TRBD1. DNA for the CDR3: TGTGCCAGCAGCTTGACAGGGAGCTCCTACAATGAGCAGTTCTTC. Residues: CASSLTGSSYNEQFF.